Sequencing of this T cell receptor beta chain was carried out in a study of T cell responses to AZD1222 COVID-19 vaccine. Whole-study findings and limits: Vaccine-associated CD4 TCRs spanned spike, dominant at 160-218 and 743-854. Females outnumbered males among donors, who were mostly white British; clonal diversity was possibly underestimated.

TCRdb's copy holds only in-frame clones and misses some; the assay was immunoSEQ multiplex PCR. Among 150,000 or so clones listed, 90% to 95% were seen once. Notes on this clone: What it binds is unknown.

Germline CDR1 and CDR2: PRHDT and FYEKMQ (reference sequence). V was pared by 0 bases and J by 5 bases, with 5 bases between. The length of the CDR3 is 14 residues. The rearrangement joins TRBV13 to TRBJ1-6; no reliable D call. The clonotype originates from an adult in good health. The sample was peripheral blood, taken on day 0 of AZD1222 vaccination. This CDR3 reads CASSLGRNNSPLHF. Here the CDR3 DNA reads TGTGCCAGCAGCTTAGGGCGGAATAATTCACCCCTCCACTTT.